These 19 T cell receptor beta chains came from one sample sequenced in a study of T-cell memory formation after mild COVID-19. TCRdb reprocessed the 5' RACE reads with MiXCR, giving one entry per CDR3 protein. The sample holds about 560,000 distinct CDR3 sequences, 17% seen once. The sequenced sample was PBMCs or a T cell subset sorted from them (not recorded which). The receptors come from an adult woman who had mild COVID-19 (a few samples of this study predate the infection). Cell type and time point are not known.

This clonotype showed up just a few times. The gene calls are TRBV6-1 and TRBJ2-2; D possibly corresponds to TRBD1 (6 bases). There are 16 residues in the CDR3. The germline V gene encodes CDR1 MNHNS and CDR2 SASEGT. V lost 2 bases and J lost 2, with 12 bases in between. In nucleotides, the CDR3 is TGTGCCAGCAGTGAACCAAGGACAGTCAACACCGGGGAGCTGTTTTTT. This sequence encodes CASSEPRTVNTGELFF.

The chain recombines TRBV7-6 with TRBJ2-2; D is ambiguous. CDR3 length equals 11 residues. Trimming cost V 7 bases and J 7 bases, with 7 bases left between them. CDR1 and CDR2 from the germline V gene are SGHVS and FNYEAQ. CDR3 sequence reads: CASTTIGELFF. CDR3 in DNA: TGTGCCAGCACCACAATCGGGGAGCTGTTTTTT. The variable domain in full, completed from reference TRBV7-6 and TRBJ2-2, reads GAGVSQSPRYKVTKRGQDVALRCDPISGHVSLYWYRQALGQGPEFLTYFNYEAQQDKSGLPNDRFSAERPEGSISTLTIQRTEQRDSAMYRCASTTIGELFFGEGSRLTVL.

The chain links TRBV15 to TRBJ2-1, with unresolved D. From germline, CDR1 is LNHNV and CDR2 YYDKDF (reference sequence). The V and J ends lost 0 bases and 7 bases respectively, with 13 bases between them. The CDR3 is made up of 15 amino acids. In nucleotides, the CDR3 is TGTGCCACCAGCAGAGATAGTGGCCCGCGAAATGAGCAGTTCTTC. Translation gives CATSRDSGPRNEQFF.

A few counts support this clonotype. The J gene is TRBJ2-2, the V gene TRBV20-1; D remains ambiguous. CDR1 is DFQATT, CDR2 SNEGSKA, per germline (reference sequence). The CDR3 length is 13 residues. V was shortened by 3 bases and J by 3 bases, with 8 bases between the two germline ends. The CDR3: CSARSSDTGELFF. The CDR3 DNA sequence: TGCAGTGCTAGGTCAAGTGACACCGGGGAGCTGTTTTTT.

This clonotype appeared a few times. The genes are TRBV12-3 or TRBV12-4 and TRBJ2-6; D is perhaps TRBD2 (5 bases). V lost 3 bases and J 0 bases, leaving 21 bases between the germline ends. The CDR3 runs to 20 residues. Here the CDR3 reads CASSFRLRAEVPSGANVLTF. CDR3 nucleotides: TGTGCCAGCAGTTTCCGGCTGAGGGCAGAAGTCCCCTCTGGGGCCAACGTCCTGACTTTC.

V and J are TRBV18 and TRBJ2-1; a possible D gene is TRBD2 (5 bases). The CDR3 runs 16 residues. Trimming shortened V by 4 bases and J by 0 bases, and 13 bases separated the two germline ends. The germline CDR1 and CDR2 sequences are KGHSH and LQKENI. In DNA form, the CDR3 reads TGTGCCAGCTCACGCCAGGACTTAAGCTCCTACAATGAGCAGTTCTTC. Translating gives CASSRQDLSSYNEQFF.

In this sample, this clonotype turned up a few times. J is TRBJ2-2 and V is TRBV7-3; a weak D match, TRBD2 (6 bases). Germline loops: CDR1 SGHTA, CDR2 FQGTGA. V was trimmed by 3 bases and J by 2 bases, leaving 13 bases between them. The CDR3 extends over 16 amino acids. The CDR3 spells CASSLNLGLNTGELFF. The CDR3 DNA sequence: TGTGCCAGCAGCTTGAACCTGGGACTCAACACCGGGGAGCTGTTTTTT.

This rearrangement joins TRBV20-1 to TRBJ1-2; D not resolved. The CDR3 has 11 amino acids. Per germline, CDR1 DFQATT and CDR2 SNEGSKA (reference sequence). Trimming left V 3 bases short and J 4 bases short, with 6 bases between. This chain's CDR3 is CSARGGYGYTF. In nucleotides, the CDR3 is TGCAGTGCTAGGGGAGGCTATGGCTACACCTTC.

This clonotype turned up a few times. The rearrangement links TRBV7-3 to TRBJ2-1; D is ambiguous. This CDR3 has 13 residues. Germline V gene data show CDR1 as SGHTA and CDR2 as FQGTGA. Trimming took off 5 bases at V and 2 bases at J, with 7 bases between the two ends. Here the CDR3 DNA reads TGTGCCAGCAGCGATTACGCCTACAATGAGCAGTTCTTC. Its translation is CASSDYAYNEQFF.

The V gene is TRBV6-5, the J gene TRBJ1-2, with TRBD1 identical over 7 bases. The CDR3 runs to 14 residues. CDR1 and CDR2 from the germline V gene are MNHEY and SVGAGI. The junction had 13 bases not matched to a gene; V was cut back by 7 bases and J by 8 bases. The CDR3: CASKKGASGGGYTF. The CDR3 coding sequence is TGTGCCAGCAAAAAGGGGGCCTCAGGAGGGGGCTACACCTTC.

The V gene is TRBV13, the J gene TRBJ2-5; D not certain. The V gene lost 1 base and the J gene lost 3 bases, with 6 bases spanning the gap. The CDR3 is 13 amino acids. Germline V gene data show CDR1 as PRHDT and CDR2 as FYEKMQ (reference sequence). CDR3 residues: CASSLEAEETQYF. Written as DNA, the CDR3 is TGTGCCAGCAGCTTAGAGGCAGAAGAGACCCAGTACTTC.

In this sample, this clonotype turned up a few times. This CDR3 reads CASSLPTGNTEAFF. The DNA of the CDR3 is TGTGCCAGCAGTTTGCCTACGGGGAACACTGAAGCTTTCTTT. This chain joins TRBV28 and TRBJ1-1; D unclear. Trimming removed 3 bases from V and 1 base from J, with 9 bases in between. The CDR3 runs 14 residues. The V gene's germline CDR1 is MDHEN and CDR2 SYDVKM.

In this sample, this clonotype turned up a few times. The J gene is TRBJ1-2, the V gene TRBV6-2 or TRBV6-3, with D possibly matching TRBD1 (6 bases). Germline CDR1 reads MNHEY; CDR2 reads SVGEGT. V was trimmed by 5 bases and J by 8 bases, leaving 21 bases between them. The CDR3 is 15 amino acids. DNA for the CDR3: TGTGCCAGCAGTGACACCAATACAGGGAGTTCGGGCTACACCTTC. It specifies CASSDTNTGSSGYTF.

The rearrangement joins TRBV5-4 to TRBJ1-3; D gene uncertain. V was pared by 0 bases and J by 1 base, with 5 bases between. The CDR3 runs 14 residues. Germline CDR1 SGHNT, CDR2 YYREEE (reference sequence). The CDR3 here is CASSLETSGNTIYF. The CDR3, as DNA: TGTGCCAGCAGCTTGGAAACATCTGGAAACACCATATATTTT.

This clonotype was seen repeatedly, ten times or more. The chain employs TRBV5-1 and TRBJ2-1; 9 nucleotides agree with TRBD2. Germline CDR1 is SGHRS and CDR2 is YFSETQ. The CDR3 is 14 residues long. Trimming cost V 1 base and J 5 bases; bases outside gene matches: 1. CDR3 bases: TGCGCCAGCAGCTTGCTAGCGGGAAACAATGAGCAGTTCTTC. It is translated as CASSLLAGNNEQFF.

The chain couples TRBV7-6 to TRBJ2-1, with 16 bases lining up with TRBD2. With 1 base clipped from V and 14 bases from J, the junction kept 8 bases outside the gene matches. This CDR3 has 16 amino acids. Germline V lookup: CDR1 SGHVS, CDR2 FNYEAQ. CDR3 in DNA: TGTGCCAGCAGCTTAGATCCGGGACTAGCGGGGGGGCCAGAGTTCTTC. This encodes CASSLDPGLAGGPEFF.

The sample holds many counts of this clonotype. One end of the junction fails to match germline, which may point to a read error. V gene TRBV7-7 combines with J gene TRBJ2-1; the D is unclear. CDR3 size: 13 residues. Looked up from germline, CDR1 is SSHAT and CDR2 is FNYEAQ (reference sequence). The CDR3 coding sequence is TGTGCTAGCAGCTTAGGCGGTACCAATGAGCAGTTCTTC. Translation: CASSLGGTNEQFF.

This clonotype came up many times. The junction and the germline gene differ at one end; a read error may be behind it. This sequence joins TRBV6-5 and TRBJ2-5; D perhaps matches TRBD2 (7 bases). In germline, CDR1 is MNHEY, CDR2 SVGAGI. There are 14 residues in the CDR3. The CDR3 sequence is CASSYGGDTAKKSF. In DNA form, the CDR3 reads TGTGCCAGCAGTTACGGGGGGGACACCGCGAAGAAGTCCTTC.

Notes on this clonotype: The junction and the germline gene differ at one end; a read error may be behind it. The rearrangement uses TRBV6-5 and TRBJ1-1; no clear D. The germline V gene has CDR1 MNHEY and CDR2 SVGAGI. This CDR3 has 15 residues. CDR3 protein: CVSSKQRPMNTEAFF. The CDR3 DNA reads TGTGTCAGCAGCAAACAGAGACCCATGAACACTGAAGCTTTCTTT.